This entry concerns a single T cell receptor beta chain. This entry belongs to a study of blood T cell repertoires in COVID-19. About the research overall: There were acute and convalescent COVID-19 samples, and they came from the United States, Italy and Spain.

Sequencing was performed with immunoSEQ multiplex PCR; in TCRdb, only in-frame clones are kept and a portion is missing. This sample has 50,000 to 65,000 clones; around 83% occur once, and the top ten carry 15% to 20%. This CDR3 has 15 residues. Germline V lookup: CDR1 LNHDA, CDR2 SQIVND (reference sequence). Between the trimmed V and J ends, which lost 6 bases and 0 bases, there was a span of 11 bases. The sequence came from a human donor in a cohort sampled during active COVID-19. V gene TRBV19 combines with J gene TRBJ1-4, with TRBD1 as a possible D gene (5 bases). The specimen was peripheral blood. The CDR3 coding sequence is TGTGCCAGTAGACCGGGGGGGGCAACTAATGAAAAACTGTTTTTT. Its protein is CASRPGGATNEKLFF.